This T cell receptor (beta chain) originates from a study of blood T cells in healthy people across ages. Turning to the study itself: Template switching recovered approximately one barcoded beta molecule for every two T cells.

A sample-barcoded 5' primer and a J-beta primer mix were used in a second PCR of roughly 7 to 11 cycles. TCRdb itself ran the 5' RACE reads through MiXCR, one entry per CDR3 protein. The repertoire holds more than 1,400,000 distinct CDR3 sequences, with roughly 40% as singletons. Study-level points and caveats: Both higher diversity and more naive CD4+ cells marked long-lived donors when set against aged donors.

In its sample, this clonotype was seen a few times. Its antigen is not known. Trimming left V 7 bases short and J 3 bases short, with 13 bases between. Per the germline V gene, CDR1 is SNHLY and CDR2 is FYNNEI. The CDR3 is 13 residues long. V usage is TRBV2 and J usage is TRBJ2-7, with D hard to call. The TCR comes from a woman aged 18-29 years in good health. Sequencing was carried out using blood. CDR3 sequence reads: CASIQEAYYEQYF. CDR3 coding DNA: TGTGCCAGCATTCAAGAGGCCTACTACGAGCAGTACTTC.